This T cell receptor beta chain appears in the sequencing data of a study of T cells in Graves' hyperthyroidism and ophthalmopathy. V lost 0 bases and J lost 9, with 7 bases in between. Germline V gene lookup returns CDR1 SGDLS and CDR2 YYNGEE. The CDR3 sequence is 12 residues long. This clonotype was counted a few times. Its antigen is currently unknown. The source material, RNA transcripts, was used to amplify TCR beta CDR3 regions. In the first-round RT-PCR of the TCR CDR3, the HTBI primer set was used. TCRdb re-called the multiplex PCR reads with MiXCR, one entry per CDR3 protein. The sample records about 710,000 distinct CDR3 sequences, less than 20% being singletons. Findings and limits, study-wide: Most thyroid clonotypes with frequency above 0.001 were detected in blood.

Patients aged 18 to 65 had newly diagnosed hyperthyroidism of under 2 months' duration. J is TRBJ2-1 and V is TRBV9; D call uncertain. Sequences were obtained from blood. This TCR came from a man in his late teens or twenties with Graves' hyperthyroidism. CDR3 in amino acids: CASSVGSTEQFF. In nucleotides, the CDR3 is TGTGCCAGCAGCGTAGGAAGTACTGAGCAGTTCTTC.